This T cell receptor (beta chain) was obtained from a study of cytomegalovirus exposure and HLA in healthy donors. General study findings and limits: As was reported, the classifier diagnosed cytomegalovirus status with high specificity and sensitivity.

There are 15 residues in the CDR3. Germline loops: CDR1 SGHNT, CDR2 YYREEE (reference sequence). Trimming took off 0 bases at V and 1 base at J, with 8 bases between the two ends. PCR primers comprised 60 Vbeta and 13 Jbeta primers. Per the original data handling: Some 10 million shared chains were among the approximately 80 million unique TCR beta chains that a later analysis counted. Method: immunoSEQ multiplex PCR; TCRdb's copy keeps in-frame clones and lacks some. The V and J calls and the clone size are those of that table, but D and trimming were determined from the DNA. The sample shows some 200,000 clones, less than 85% of them seen only once. Comments on this clone: What it binds is unknown.

The V call is TRBV5-4, the J call TRBJ2-1; maybe TRBD2 (6 bases). The TCR originated in a man aged 18 to 30 in good health and CMV-seronegative. Sequenced material: PBMCs. This CDR3 is CASSLGAGSYNEQFF. The DNA for the CDR3 is TGTGCCAGCAGCTTGGGGGCGGGATCCTACAATGAGCAGTTCTTC. The whole variable domain, filled in from reference TRBV5-4 and TRBJ2-1, reads ETGVTQSPTHLIKTRGQQVTLRCSSQSGHNTVSWYQQALGQGPQFIFQYYREEENGRGNFPPRFSGLQFPNYSSELNVNALELDDSALYLCASSLGAGSYNEQFFGPGTRLTVL.